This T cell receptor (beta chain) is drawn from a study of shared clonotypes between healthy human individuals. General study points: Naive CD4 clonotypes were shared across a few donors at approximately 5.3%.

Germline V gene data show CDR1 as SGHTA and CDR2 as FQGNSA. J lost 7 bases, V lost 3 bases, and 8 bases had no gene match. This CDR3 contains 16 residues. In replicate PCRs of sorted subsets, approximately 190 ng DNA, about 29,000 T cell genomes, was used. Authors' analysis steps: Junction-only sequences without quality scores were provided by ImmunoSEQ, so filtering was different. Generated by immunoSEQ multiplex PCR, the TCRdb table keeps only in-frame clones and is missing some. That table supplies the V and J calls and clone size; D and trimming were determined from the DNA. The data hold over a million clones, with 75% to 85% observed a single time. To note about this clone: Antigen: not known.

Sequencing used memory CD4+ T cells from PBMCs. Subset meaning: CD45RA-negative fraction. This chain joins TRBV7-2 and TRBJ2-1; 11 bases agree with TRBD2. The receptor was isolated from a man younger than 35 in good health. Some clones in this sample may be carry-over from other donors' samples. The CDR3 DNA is TGTGCCAGCAGCTTTATGGGGACTAGCGGTGTAAATGAGCAGTTCTTC. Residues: CASSFMGTSGVNEQFF.